A selection of T cell receptor beta chains follows, all from one sample in a study of blood T cell repertoires in COVID-19. TCRdb keeps only in-frame clones here, not all; method: immunoSEQ multiplex PCR. This sample has roughly 120,000 clones, with about nine tenths found just once. Sequencing was performed on peripheral blood. The receptors derive from a woman aged 45-65 years with acute or convalescent COVID-19. Each CDR3 is given with its conserved first and last residue. D genes are given only for firm matches. Only part of the rows carry a size: once, few, many, or a class if the clone is expanded.

TRBJ2-3	TRBD2	.	TRBV11-3	TGTGCCAGCAGCTTAGGATCGGCTAGCGGGACGTTCGATACGCAGTATTTT	CASSLGSASGTFDTQYF
TRBJ2-3	TRBD2	.	TRBV6-5	TGTGCCAGCAGTTACTCTAGCGGGGGGGCCTCAGATACGCAGTATTTT	CASSYSSGGASDTQYF
TRBJ2-3	TRBD2	.	TRBV7-8	TGTGCCAGCAGCTTAGTAGCGGGGGGGACCACAGATACGCAGTATTTT	CASSLVAGGTTDTQYF
TRBJ1-2	TRBD1	.	TRBV11-2	TGTGCCAGCAGCCAATTAACAGGGGACTATGGCTACACCTTC	CASSQLTGDYGYTF
TRBJ1-1	TRBD1	once	TRBV18	TGTGCCAGCTCACCCCGAACCGGGACAGGACTCATGAACACTGAAGCTTTCTTT	CASSPRTGTGLMNTEAFF
TRBJ2-2	TRBD2	.	TRBV25-1	TGTGCCAGCAGCCGACTAGCGGGAGGATTAAACACCGGGGAGCTGTTTTTT	CASSRLAGGLNTGELFF
TRBJ2-1	TRBD2	.	TRBV27	TGTGCCAGCAGTAACGGACTAGCGGGATTCTACAATGAGCAGTTCTTC	CASSNGLAGFYNEQFF
TRBJ1-4	.	.	TRBV30	TGTGCCTGGAACAGGGAGACTAATGAAAAACTGTTTTTT	CAWNRETNEKLFF
TRBJ2-1	.	.	TRBV4-3	TGCGCCAGCAGCCACTCACCTAGCTCCTACAATGAGCAGTTCTTC	CASSHSPSSYNEQFF
TRBJ2-3	.	.	TRBV2	TGTGCCAGCACCCAGGGTGTAGGTGATACGCAGTATTTT	CASTQGVGDTQYF
TRBJ2-1	.	.	TRBV12-5	TGTGCTAGTGGTTTGTCAAATGAGCAGTTCTTC	CASGLSNEQFF
TRBJ2-1	.	.	TRBV21-1	TGTGCCAGCAACTCTCCTAAAAATGAGCAGTTCTTC	CASNSPKNEQFF
TRBJ2-5	.	.	TRBV4-1	TGCGCCAGCAGCTCCGGGACTCATGAAGTTATCCAGTACTTC	CASSSGTHEVIQYF
TRBJ1-3	.	.	TRBV5-1	TGCGCCAGCAGCTTGGCACAGGACTCTGGAAACACCATATATTTT	CASSLAQDSGNTIYF
TRBJ2-7	.	.	TRBV19	TGTGCCAGTAGTACGTACAGGGATAGCTCCTACGAGCAGTACTTC	CASSTYRDSSYEQYF
TRBJ2-5	TRBD1	.	TRBV7-8	TGTGCCAGCAGCTCAGGACGACAGGGTTATAGAGAGACCCAGTACTTC	CASSSGRQGYRETQYF
TRBJ1-4	.	.	TRBV5-4	TGTGCCAGCAGCTCCAACAGGGTCGAAAAACTGTTTTTT	CASSSNRVEKLFF
TRBJ1-5	.	.	TRBV21-1	TGTGCCAGTTCAAAAGGGACAGGGGGCAATCAGCCCCAGCATTTT	CASSKGTGGNQPQHF
TRBJ2-7	.	.	TRBV30	TGTGCCTGGAGCGGGTCTCTAGGTGCCGAGCAGTACTTC	CAWSGSLGAEQYF
TRBJ1-1	.	.	TRBV2	TGTGCCAGCAGTGAAGCCCGGGGTTCAGAAGCTTTCTTT	CASSEARGSEAFF
TRBJ1-5	.	.	TRBV7-2	TGTGCCAGCAGCCCCCTCGGTCCCGGTCAGCCCCAGCATTTT	CASSPLGPGQPQHF
TRBJ2-1	TRBD2	.	TRBV7-3	TGTGCCAGCAGCTCAACCCCCGGGACTAGCGTCACTGAGCAGTTCTTC	CASSSTPGTSVTEQFF
TRBJ2-1	TRBD2	.	TRBV7-2	TGTGCCAGCAGCCCCGGACTAGCTGGGGTCGAGCAGTTCTTC	CASSPGLAGVEQFF
TRBJ2-3	.	.	TRBV28	TGTGCCAGCAGTTCAGAGAGACTCACAGATACGCAGTATTTT	CASSSERLTDTQYF
TRBJ1-5	TRBD1	.	TRBV28	TGTGCCAGCAGTTTTGGTAGAGGGGGCCCTCAGCCCCAGCATTTT	CASSFGRGGPQPQHF
TRBJ1-2	TRBD1	.	TRBV5-8	TGTGCCAGCTCCGGCACAGGGGATGATGGCTATGGCTACACCTTC	CASSGTGDDGYGYTF
TRBJ2-1	TRBD2	.	TRBV10-3	TGTGCCTCAAAGCGGCTAGCGGATAACAATGAGCAGTTCTTC	CASKRLADNNEQFF